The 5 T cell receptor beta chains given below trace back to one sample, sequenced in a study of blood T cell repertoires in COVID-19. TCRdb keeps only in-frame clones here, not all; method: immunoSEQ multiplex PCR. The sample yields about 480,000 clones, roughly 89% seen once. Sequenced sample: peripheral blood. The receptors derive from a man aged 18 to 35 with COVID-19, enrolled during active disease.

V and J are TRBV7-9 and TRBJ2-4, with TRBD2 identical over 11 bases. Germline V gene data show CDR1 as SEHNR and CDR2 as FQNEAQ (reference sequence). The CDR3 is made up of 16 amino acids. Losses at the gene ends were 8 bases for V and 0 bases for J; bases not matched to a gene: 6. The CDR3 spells CASAGLAGVAKNIQYF. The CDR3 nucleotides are TGTGCCAGCGCCGGACTAGCGGGCGTAGCCAAAAACATTCAGTACTTC.

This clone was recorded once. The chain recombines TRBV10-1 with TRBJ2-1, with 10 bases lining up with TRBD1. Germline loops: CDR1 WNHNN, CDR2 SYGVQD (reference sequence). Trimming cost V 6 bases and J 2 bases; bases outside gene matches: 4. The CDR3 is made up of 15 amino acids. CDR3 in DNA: TGCGCCAGCAGCTCCGGGACAGGGGCCTACAATGAGCAGTTCTTC. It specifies CASSSGTGAYNEQFF.

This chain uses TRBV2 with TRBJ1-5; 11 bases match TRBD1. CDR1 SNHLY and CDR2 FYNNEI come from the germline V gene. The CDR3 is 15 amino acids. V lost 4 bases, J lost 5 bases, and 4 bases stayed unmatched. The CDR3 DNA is TGTGCCAGCAGTGGGACAGGGGGCGTGGATCAGCCCCAGCATTTT. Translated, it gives CASSGTGGVDQPQHF.

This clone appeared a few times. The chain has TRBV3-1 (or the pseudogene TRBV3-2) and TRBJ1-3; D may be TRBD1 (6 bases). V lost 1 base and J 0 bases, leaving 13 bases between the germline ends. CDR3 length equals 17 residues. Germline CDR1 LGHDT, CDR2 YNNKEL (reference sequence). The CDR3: CASSQGSGAFSGNTIYF. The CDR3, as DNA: TGTGCCAGCAGCCAAGGGTCAGGGGCGTTCTCTGGAAACACCATATATTTT.

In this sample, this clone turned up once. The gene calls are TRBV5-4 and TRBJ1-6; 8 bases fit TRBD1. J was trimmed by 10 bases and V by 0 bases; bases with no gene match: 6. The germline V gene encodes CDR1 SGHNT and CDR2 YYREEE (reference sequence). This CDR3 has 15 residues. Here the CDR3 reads CASSLEWTGRSPLHF. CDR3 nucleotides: TGTGCCAGCAGCTTGGAATGGACAGGGCGATCACCCCTCCACTTT.